Sequencing of this T cell receptor beta chain was carried out in a study of blood T cell repertoires in COVID-19 (dated by TCRdb to 2018 to 2020). Regarding the complete study: The collaborator samples originated in the United States, Italy and Spain and spanned the acute and convalescent phases of COVID-19. The sample metadata nearly always contained a de-identified subject ID, COVID-19 status, age in years and sex. The samples were drawn from two sources: the first 160 participants of the ongoing ImmuneRACE study, and 1,254 subjects contributed by 6 global collaborators. Deeply sampled blood TCRbeta repertoires from subjects exposed to, actively infected with, or recovered from COVID-19 were included in the dataset. The prospective study material was composed of cDNA or gDNA derived from T cells, B-cell-depleted T cells, or PBMCs. Where HLA class I and class II types were available, the types were taken from metadata supplied by the sample provider, not from assay-based typing. A freely available public database, intended as a resource for researchers studying the immune response to SARS-CoV-2, is where the repertoires were released. Broad study findings and their caveats: The amount of clinical and demographic metadata varied by source and participant and was provided uncurated.

TCRbeta CDR3 regions were amplified from genomic DNA using the immunoSEQ Assay, a bias-controlled multiplex PCR. As for the authors' bioinformatics: Within the assay, amplification of reference gene primers was used to estimate how many nucleated cells each sample contained. To quantify the absolute abundance of each unique TCRbeta CDR3 rearrangement, sequence reads were collapsed and filtered. Productive Simpson clonality was computed per sample as the square root of Simpson's diversity index over productive rearrangements. As stored in TCRdb, this immuneACCESS dataset retains in-frame rearrangements with V and J assigned. A fraction of the clones does not appear; measured against another copy, unresolved V genes explain less than half of the discrepancy, and the remainder lacks a known reason. The D gene and trimming were derived from the DNA, and the V and J assignments and clone size from that table. The sample includes some 200,000 clones, with approximately 82% observed a single time. The ten biggest clones cover around 5.5% of the sample.

Participants in the prospective study were enrolled through a virtual design, were aged roughly 18 to 100 years, and lived in some 24 United States geographic areas. In the prospective study, cohorts were assigned on the basis of participant-reported clinical history obtained from a screening survey and a study questionnaire. Each participant in the prospective study had whole blood, serum and a nasopharyngeal or oropharyngeal swab collected by mobile phlebotomists. Over an approximately two-month period, participants in the prospective study had the option of providing additional blood draws and questionnaires. Before DNA extraction, blood samples from the prospective study were shipped at room temperature or frozen. In the case of this clone: Its antigen remains unidentified. The sample holds no much larger clone one base away, and base qualities are not on file.

The CDR3 holds 14 amino acids from the cysteine to the phenylalanine. Only the CDR3 DNA is retained, 42 bases long and in frame from the first base. Cut back by 6 bases and 0 bases, the V and J ends lie 9 bases apart. The germline V gene sets CDR1 to MNHEY and CDR2 to SVGAGI. The specimen sequenced was PBMCs or T cells enriched from blood (not recorded which). The V gene is TRBV6-5 and the J gene is TRBJ1-3, with a tentative D gene TRBD1 over 5 matching bases. The source is an older woman with acute COVID-19. The CDR3 here reads CASSPTVSGNTIYF. DNA sequence: TGTGCCAGCAGCCCGACAGTCTCTGGAAACACCATATATTTT.